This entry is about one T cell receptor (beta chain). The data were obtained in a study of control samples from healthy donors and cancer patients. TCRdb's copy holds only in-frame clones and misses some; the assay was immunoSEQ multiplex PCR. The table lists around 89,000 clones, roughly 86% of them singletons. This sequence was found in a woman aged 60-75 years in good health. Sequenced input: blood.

This CDR3 is CSVEMGGVTSTEAFF. CDR3 DNA: TGCAGCGTTGAAATGGGAGGAGTGACGAGCACTGAAGCTTTCTTT. The rearrangement uses TRBV29-1 and TRBJ1-1; D gene uncertain. The germline CDR1 and CDR2 sequences are SQVTM and ANQGSEA. The V gene lost 2 bases and the J gene lost 4 bases, with 17 bases spanning the gap. This CDR3 contains 15 residues.